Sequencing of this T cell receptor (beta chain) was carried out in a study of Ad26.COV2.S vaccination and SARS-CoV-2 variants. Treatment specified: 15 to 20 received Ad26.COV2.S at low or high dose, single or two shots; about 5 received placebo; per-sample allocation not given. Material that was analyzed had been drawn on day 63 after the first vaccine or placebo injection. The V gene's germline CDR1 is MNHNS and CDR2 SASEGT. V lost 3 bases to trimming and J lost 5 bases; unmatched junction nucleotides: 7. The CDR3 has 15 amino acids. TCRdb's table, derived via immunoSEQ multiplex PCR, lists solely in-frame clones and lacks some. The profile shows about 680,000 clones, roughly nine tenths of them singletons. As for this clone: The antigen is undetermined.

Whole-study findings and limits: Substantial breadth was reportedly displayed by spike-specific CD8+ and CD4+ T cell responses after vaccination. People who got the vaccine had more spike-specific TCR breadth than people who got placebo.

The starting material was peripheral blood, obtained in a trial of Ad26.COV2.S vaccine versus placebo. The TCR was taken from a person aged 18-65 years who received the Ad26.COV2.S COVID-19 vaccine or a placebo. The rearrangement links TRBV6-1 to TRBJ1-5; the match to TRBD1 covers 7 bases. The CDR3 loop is CASSDAGGKYQPQHF. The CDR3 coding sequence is TGTGCCAGCAGTGATGCAGGGGGAAAGTATCAGCCCCAGCATTTT.